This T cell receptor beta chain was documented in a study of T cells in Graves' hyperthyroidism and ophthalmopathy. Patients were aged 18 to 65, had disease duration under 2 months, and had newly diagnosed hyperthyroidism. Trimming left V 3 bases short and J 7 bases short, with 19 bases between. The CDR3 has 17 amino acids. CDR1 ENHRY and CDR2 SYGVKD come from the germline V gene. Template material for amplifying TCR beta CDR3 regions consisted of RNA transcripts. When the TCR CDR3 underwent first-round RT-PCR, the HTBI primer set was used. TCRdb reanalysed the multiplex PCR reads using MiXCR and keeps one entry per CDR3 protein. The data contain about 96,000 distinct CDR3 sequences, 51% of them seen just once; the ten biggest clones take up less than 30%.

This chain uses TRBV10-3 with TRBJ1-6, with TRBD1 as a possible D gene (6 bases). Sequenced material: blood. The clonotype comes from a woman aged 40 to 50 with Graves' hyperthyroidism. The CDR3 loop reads CAISESGAHYKNSPLHF. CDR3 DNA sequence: TGTGCCATCAGTGAATCAGGGGCGCATTATAAGAATTCACCCCTCCACTTT.